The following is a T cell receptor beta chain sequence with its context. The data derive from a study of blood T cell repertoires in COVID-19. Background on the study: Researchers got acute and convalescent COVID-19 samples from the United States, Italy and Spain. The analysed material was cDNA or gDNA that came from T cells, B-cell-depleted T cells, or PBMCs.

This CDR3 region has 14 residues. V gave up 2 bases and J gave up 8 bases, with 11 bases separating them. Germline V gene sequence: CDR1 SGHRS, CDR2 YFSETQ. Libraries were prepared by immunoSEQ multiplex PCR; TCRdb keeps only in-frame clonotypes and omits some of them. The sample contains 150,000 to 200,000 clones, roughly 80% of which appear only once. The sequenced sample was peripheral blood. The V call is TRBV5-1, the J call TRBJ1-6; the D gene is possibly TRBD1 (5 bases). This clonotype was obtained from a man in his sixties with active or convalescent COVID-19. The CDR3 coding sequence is TGCGCCAGCAGCTTAGGGACGGGGGATTCACCCCTCCACTTT. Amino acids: CASSLGTGDSPLHF.